This TCR beta chain was obtained from a study of cytomegalovirus exposure and HLA in healthy donors. Overall study results and limits: Later on, analysis showed that most CMV-associated TCR beta chains appeared to be HLA-restricted.

PCR used 60 Vbeta primers and 13 Jbeta primers. Here immunoSEQ multiplex PCR was the method, and the copy in TCRdb shows in-frame clones only, minus some. The data contain some 160,000 clones, roughly 68% of them seen just once; the ten biggest clones take up approximately 4.3%. In regard to this clone: Its antigen remains unknown.

This CDR3 is 15 amino acids long. Trimming cost V 1 base and J 0 bases, with 8 bases left between them. Per the germline V gene, CDR1 is MRHNA and CDR2 is SNTAGT. Sample: PBMCs. The sequence was collected from a man between 60 and 70 years old in good health and CMV-seronegative. The chain has TRBV6-4 and TRBJ2-3; no reliable D call. DNA of the CDR3: TGTGCCAGCAGTGACTTTACAATTAGCACAGATACGCAGTATTTT. It yields the protein CASSDFTISTDTQYF.